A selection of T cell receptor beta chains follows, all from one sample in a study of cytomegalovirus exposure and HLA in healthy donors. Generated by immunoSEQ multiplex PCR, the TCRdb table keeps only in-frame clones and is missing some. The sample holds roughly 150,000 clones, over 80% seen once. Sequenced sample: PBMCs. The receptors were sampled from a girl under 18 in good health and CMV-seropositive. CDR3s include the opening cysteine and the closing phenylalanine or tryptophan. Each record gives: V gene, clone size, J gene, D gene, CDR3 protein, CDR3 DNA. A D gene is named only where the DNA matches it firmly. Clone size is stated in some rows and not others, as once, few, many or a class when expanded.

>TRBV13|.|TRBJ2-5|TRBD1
CASSLGDRGFQETQYF
TGTGCCAGCAGCTTAGGTGACAGGGGATTCCAAGAGACCCAGTACTTC
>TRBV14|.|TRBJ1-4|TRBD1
CASSQIGQGRGEKLFF
TGTGCCAGCAGCCAAATTGGACAGGGAAGGGGGGAAAAACTGTTTTTT
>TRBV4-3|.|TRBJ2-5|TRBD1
CASSQARDREETQYF
TGCGCCAGCAGCCAAGCCCGGGACAGGGAAGAGACCCAGTACTTC
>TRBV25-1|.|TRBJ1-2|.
CASSEWAGGGYTF
TGTGCCAGCAGTGAATGGGCGGGCGGTGGCTACACCTTC
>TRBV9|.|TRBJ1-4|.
CASSYATAHNEKLFF
TGTGCCAGCAGCTACGCGACAGCCCATAATGAAAAACTGTTTTTT
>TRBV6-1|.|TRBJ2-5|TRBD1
CASTKDRVDETQYF
TGTGCCAGCACCAAGGACAGGGTTGACGAGACCCAGTACTTC
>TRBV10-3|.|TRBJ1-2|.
CAISVPTDKPLLNYGYTF
TGTGCCATCAGTGTTCCGACAGATAAGCCGCTTTTAAACTATGGCTACACCTTC
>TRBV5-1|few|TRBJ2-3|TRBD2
CASSFSLAGTTDTQYF
TGCGCCAGCAGCTTTAGTCTAGCGGGGACCACAGATACGCAGTATTTT
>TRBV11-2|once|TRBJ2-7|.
CASSLVDRSYEQYF
TGTGCCAGCAGCTTAGTCGACAGGAGCTACGAGCAGTACTTC
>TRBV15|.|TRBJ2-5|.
CATSRDPRETQYF
TGTGCCACCAGCAGAGATCCACGGGAGACCCAGTACTTC
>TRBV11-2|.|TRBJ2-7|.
CASSLAGGPLRDEQYF
TGTGCCAGCAGCTTAGCCGGTGGTCCTTTGAGGGATGAGCAGTACTTC
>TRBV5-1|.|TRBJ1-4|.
CASSPLSGPTNEKLFF
TGCGCCAGCAGCCCCCTCAGTGGCCCCACTAATGAAAAACTGTTTTTT
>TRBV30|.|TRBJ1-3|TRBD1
CAWSVGQGGGNTIYF
TGTGCCTGGAGTGTAGGACAGGGAGGTGGAAACACCATATATTTT
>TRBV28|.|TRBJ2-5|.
CASSKPTDLQETQYF
TGTGCCAGCAGTAAGCCGACTGACCTACAAGAGACCCAGTACTTC
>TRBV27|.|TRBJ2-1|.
CASSQTPRGAYNEQFF
TGTGCCAGCAGCCAGACCCCCCGAGGCGCCTACAATGAGCAGTTCTTC
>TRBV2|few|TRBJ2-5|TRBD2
CASLGRDQPQETQYF
TGTGCCAGCCTCGGGAGGGATCAACCTCAAGAGACCCAGTACTTC
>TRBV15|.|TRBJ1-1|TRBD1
CATSRRQGMNTEAFF
TGTGCCACCAGCAGACGACAGGGTATGAACACTGAAGCTTTCTTT
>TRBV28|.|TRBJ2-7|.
CASSLHWGGTVGEQYF
TGTGCCAGCAGTTTACACTGGGGCGGGACAGTAGGCGAGCAGTACTTC
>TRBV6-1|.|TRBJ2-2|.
CASSDRAGELFF
TGTGCCAGCAGTGATCGGGCCGGGGAGCTGTTTTTT
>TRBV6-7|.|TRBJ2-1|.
CASSYEPSSYNEQFF
TGTGCCAGCAGTTACGAACCGAGCTCCTACAATGAGCAGTTCTTC
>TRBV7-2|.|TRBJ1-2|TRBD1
CASSLAPGGDYGYTF
TGTGCCAGCAGCTTAGCCCCAGGGGGCGACTATGGCTACACCTTC
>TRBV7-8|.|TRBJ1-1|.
CASSLGLGVMNTEAFF
TGTGCCAGCAGCTTAGGGCTCGGGGTTATGAACACTGAAGCTTTCTTT
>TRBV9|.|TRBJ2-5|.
CASSVGVWSRGQETQYF
TGTGCCAGCAGCGTAGGGGTCTGGTCGAGGGGGCAAGAGACCCAGTACTTC
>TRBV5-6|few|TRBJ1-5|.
CASSLWVGVLGQPQHF
TGTGCCAGCAGCTTGTGGGTAGGGGTCCTCGGTCAGCCCCAGCATTTT
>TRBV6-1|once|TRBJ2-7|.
CASSGRGQAYEQYF
TGTGCCAGCAGTGGAAGGGGCCAGGCTTACGAGCAGTACTTC
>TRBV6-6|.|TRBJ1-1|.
CASSPNRDTEAFF
TGTGCCAGCAGCCCCAACAGGGACACTGAAGCTTTCTTT
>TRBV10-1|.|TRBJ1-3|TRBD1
CASILRDSSGNTIYF
TGCGCCAGCATCCTCCGGGACAGCTCTGGAAACACCATATATTTT
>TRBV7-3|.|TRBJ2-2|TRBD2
CASSFVSGRAPGELFF
TGTGCCAGCAGCTTCGTTAGCGGGAGGGCCCCCGGGGAGCTGTTTTTT
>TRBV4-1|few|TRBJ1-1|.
CASSPTPDTQAFF
TGCGCCAGCAGCCCTACCCCCGACACTCAAGCTTTCTTT
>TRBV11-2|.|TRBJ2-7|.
CASAARAGDTSYEQYF
TGTGCCAGCGCAGCAAGGGCAGGTGATACTAGCTACGAGCAGTACTTC
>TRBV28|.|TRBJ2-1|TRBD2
CASNLWTSGGNNNEQFF
TGTGCCAGCAACCTATGGACTAGCGGGGGGAATAACAATGAGCAGTTCTTC
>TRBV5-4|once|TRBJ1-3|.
CASSSRTGGPSGNTIYF
TGTGCCAGCAGTTCTCGAACGGGGGGACCCTCTGGAAACACCATATATTTT
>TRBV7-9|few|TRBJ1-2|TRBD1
CASSLGGTGRYGYTF
TGTGCCAGCAGCTTAGGGGGGACAGGGCGCTATGGCTACACCTTC
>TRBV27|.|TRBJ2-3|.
CASSLRTSTDTQYF
TGTGCCAGCAGTTTAAGGACTAGCACAGATACGCAGTATTTT
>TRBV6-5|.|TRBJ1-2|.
CASSPGGTGYGYTF
TGTGCCAGCAGCCCCGGGGGGACTGGCTATGGCTACACCTTC
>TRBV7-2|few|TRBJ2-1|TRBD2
CANGRLASYNEQFF
TGTGCCAACGGCCGACTAGCGAGTTACAATGAGCAGTTCTTC
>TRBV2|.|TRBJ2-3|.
CASSMGLTEDTQYF
TGTGCCAGCAGTATGGGATTGACAGAAGATACGCAGTATTTT
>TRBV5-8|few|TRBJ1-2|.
CASSPLDTF
TGTGCCAGCAGCCCCCTAGACACCTTC
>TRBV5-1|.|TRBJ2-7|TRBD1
CASSDRDRGLYEQYF
TGCGCCAGCAGCGACCGGGACAGGGGCCTCTACGAGCAGTACTTC
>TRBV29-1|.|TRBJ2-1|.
CSVRDTRSYNEQFF
TGCAGCGTACGGGACACTCGCTCCTACAATGAGCAGTTCTTC
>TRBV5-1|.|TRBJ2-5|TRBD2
CASSLPRGGQETQYF
TGCGCCAGCAGCTTGCCCCGGGGGGGCCAAGAGACCCAGTACTTC
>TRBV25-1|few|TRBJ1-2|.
CASSYGGNYGYTF
TGTGCCAGCAGTTATGGAGGGAACTATGGCTACACCTTC
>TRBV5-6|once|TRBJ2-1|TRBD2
CASSLGLAGGNEQFF
TGTGCCAGCAGCTTGGGGCTAGCGGGGGGGAATGAGCAGTTCTTC
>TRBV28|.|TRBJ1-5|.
CASSLARGSRPQHF
TGTGCCAGCAGTTTAGCCAGGGGAAGTAGGCCCCAGCATTTT
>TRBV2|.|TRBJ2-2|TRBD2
CASSPSGITGELFF
TGTGCCAGCAGTCCTAGCGGGATCACCGGGGAGCTGTTTTTT
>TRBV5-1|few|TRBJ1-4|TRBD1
CASRSGQGATNEKLFF
TGCGCCAGCAGATCGGGTCAGGGGGCAACTAATGAAAAACTGTTTTTT
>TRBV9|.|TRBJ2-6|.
CASSVRGNSGANVLTF
TGTGCCAGCAGCGTAAGGGGGAACTCTGGGGCCAACGTCCTGACTTTC
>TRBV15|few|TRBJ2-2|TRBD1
CATSRGGQGSTGELFF
TGTGCCACCAGCAGAGGAGGACAGGGGTCCACCGGGGAGCTGTTTTTT
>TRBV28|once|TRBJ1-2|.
CASFQDRGMTF
TGTGCCAGCTTCCAGGACCGGGGGATGACCTTC
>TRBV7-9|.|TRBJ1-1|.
CASSLSGEGETEAFF
TGTGCCAGCAGCTTATCTGGGGAGGGAGAAACTGAAGCTTTCTTT
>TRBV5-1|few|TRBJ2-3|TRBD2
CASSTSGLAGAGTDTQYF
TGCGCCAGCAGCACTTCCGGACTAGCGGGAGCGGGCACAGATACGCAGTATTTT
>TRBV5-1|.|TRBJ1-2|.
CASSMDNGYTF
TGCGCCAGCAGCATGGACAACGGCTACACCTTC
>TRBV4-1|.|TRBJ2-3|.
CASRPHPPVTDTQYF
TGCGCCAGCAGGCCTCACCCGCCAGTCACAGATACGCAGTATTTT